One sample yielded the 22 T cell receptor beta chains listed below, sequenced in a study of blood T cell repertoires in COVID-19. Profiling relied on immunoSEQ multiplex PCR, and the TCRdb table lists in-frame clones only, not all of them. The sample shows some 300,000 clones, roughly 90% of them seen only once. Sequencing was performed on PBMCs or T cells enriched from blood (not recorded which). Source of these receptors: a woman in her twenties or thirties who had been exposed to COVID-19.

This chain joins TRBV5-1 and TRBJ1-1, with D perhaps TRBD1 (5 bases). This CDR3 is built from 14 residues. Per germline, CDR1 SGHRS and CDR2 YFSETQ. Between the trimmed V and J ends, which lost 2 bases and 4 bases, there was a span of 12 bases. The CDR3 nucleotides are TGCGCCAGCAGCTTTCAGGGAAGTGGCACTGAAGCTTTCTTT. Its protein product is CASSFQGSGTEAFF.

The CDR3 sequence is CASSRDRGLYTEAFF. As DNA, the CDR3 is TGTGCCAGCAGTCGGGACAGGGGGCTATACACTGAAGCTTTCTTT. The chain carries TRBV9 and TRBJ1-1; 12 bases are shared with TRBD1. Trimming cost V 5 bases and J 3 bases; bases outside gene matches: 5. The germline V gene has CDR1 SGDLS and CDR2 YYNGEE. The CDR3 spans 15 residues.

The genes are TRBV29-1 and TRBJ2-1; 10 positions match TRBD2. With V trimmed by 6 bases and J by 1 base, 9 bases remained unmatched. This CDR3 is built from 16 residues. Germline CDR1 is SQVTM and CDR2 is ANQGSEA. The CDR3 nucleotides are TGCAGCGTCCAATCCCGACTAGCGGGTTCCTACAATGAGCAGTTCTTC. This gives the protein CSVQSRLAGSYNEQFF.

This chain joins TRBV3-1 (or the pseudogene TRBV3-2) and TRBJ1-2; D is undetermined. Germline CDR1 and CDR2: LGHDT and YNNKEL (reference sequence). Trimming removed 4 bases at V and 2 bases at J, with 14 bases between. The CDR3 runs 15 residues. CDR3 nucleotide sequence: TGTGCCAGCAGCCTTTCCGGTCGCCCGAACTATGGCTACACCTTC. Its protein product is CASSLSGRPNYGYTF.

A single count supports this clone. CDR3 in amino acids: CASSHVGGADNTEAFF. DNA of the CDR3: TGCGCCAGCAGCCATGTGGGGGGAGCAGATAACACTGAAGCTTTCTTT. J is TRBJ1-1 and V is TRBV4-1, with D possibly being TRBD1 (5 bases). The ends were cut back, 3 bases at V and 2 bases at J, with 16 bases in the middle. Germline V gene data show CDR1 as MGHRA and CDR2 as YSYEKL. CDR3 length: 16 residues.

CDR3 nucleotide sequence: TGTGCCAGCAGCCTCAGAGGAGGGAGGGGCACTGAAGCTTTCTTT. It encodes CASSLRGGRGTEAFF. The gene calls are TRBV9 and TRBJ1-1; maybe TRBD1 (5 bases). The V end lost 4 bases, the J end lost 4 bases, and 17 bases lay between the germline ends. Germline V gene data show CDR1 as SGDLS and CDR2 as YYNGEE. This CDR3 is 15 amino acids long. Combining the CDR3 with reference TRBV9 and TRBJ1-1 gives the whole variable domain DSGVTQTPKHLITATGQRVTLRCSPRSGDLSVYWYQQSLDQGLQFLIQYYNGEERAKGNILERFSAQQFPDLHSELNLSSLELGDSALYFCASSLRGGRGTEAFFGQGTRLTVV.

The chain couples TRBV5-1 to TRBJ1-1; tentative D call: TRBD1 (5 bases). Per the germline V gene, CDR1 is SGHRS and CDR2 is YFSETQ. V lost 3 bases and J lost 7, with 7 bases in between. The CDR3 extends over 11 amino acids. The CDR3 reads CASSSGLEAFF. The CDR3 DNA is TGCGCCAGCAGCTCGGGACTTGAAGCTTTCTTT.

With respect to this clone: Different DNA sequences within this sample yield the same CDR3. The chain combines TRBV27 with TRBJ1-1; perhaps TRBD1 as D (5 bases). Germline-derived CDR1 and CDR2 are MNHEY and SMNVEV (reference sequence). V was cut by 6 bases and J by 5 bases, with 7 bases left in between. The CDR3 has 11 amino acids. The CDR3 protein is CASRRGTEAFF. The CDR3 nucleotides are TGTGCCAGCAGGCGGGGGACTGAAGCTTTCTTT.

Concerning this clone itself: Other DNA sequences of this sample code for an identical CDR3. The genes are TRBV6-5 and TRBJ1-1; D possibly corresponds to TRBD1 (5 bases). Trimming cost V 7 bases and J 5 bases, with 8 bases left between them. The CDR3 consists of 11 residues. Germline CDR1 is MNHEY and CDR2 is SVGAGI. The CDR3 protein is CASTEGTEAFF. CDR3 sequence (DNA): TGTGCCAGCACGGAGGGGACTGAAGCTTTCTTT.

The J gene is TRBJ1-1, the V gene TRBV15; possible D gene TRBD1, 5 bases. The CDR3 contains 14 residues. CDR1 is LNHNV, CDR2 YYDKDF, per germline (reference sequence). The V end lost 1 base, the J end lost 7 bases, and 13 bases lay between the germline ends. CDR3 protein: CATSRVGRGGEAFF. The CDR3 DNA sequence: TGTGCCACCAGCAGAGTGGGTAGGGGAGGTGAAGCTTTCTTT.

The rearrangement links TRBV19 to TRBJ1-6, with D uncertain. CDR1 LNHDA and CDR2 SQIVND come from the germline V gene (reference sequence). Trimming cost V 7 bases and J 4 bases, with 11 bases left between them. This CDR3 contains 14 residues. CDR3 amino acids: CASKPGDYNSPLHF. Here the CDR3 DNA reads TGTGCCAGTAAGCCCGGGGATTATAATTCACCCCTCCACTTT. Full variable domain (rest looked up from reference TRBV19 and TRBJ1-6): DGGITQSPKYLFRKEGQNVTLSCEQNLNHDAMYWYRQDPGQGLRLIYYSQIVNDFQKGDIAEGYSVSREKKESFPLTVTSAQKNPTAFYLCASKPGDYNSPLHFGNGTRLTVT.

The V gene is TRBV7-8, the J gene TRBJ2-1; a weak D match, TRBD2 (6 bases). V lost 2 bases to trimming and J lost 8 bases, with 13 bases between them. The CDR3 length is 14 residues. Germline V gene lookup returns CDR1 SGHVS and CDR2 FQNEAQ. The CDR3 is CASSLLGRRDEQFF. The CDR3 bases are TGTGCCAGCAGCTTATTAGGTCGGAGGGATGAGCAGTTCTTC.

The chain has TRBV27 and TRBJ1-1, with no clear D. The CDR3 runs to 13 residues. Germline V gene lookup returns CDR1 MNHEY and CDR2 SMNVEV (reference sequence). The V gene lost 4 bases and the J gene lost 1 base, with 7 bases spanning the gap. The CDR3 DNA sequence: TGTGCCAGCAGTTATAACTCGAACACTGAAGCTTTCTTT. It specifies CASSYNSNTEAFF.

This clone was picked up one time. The V gene is TRBV6-2 or TRBV6-3, the J gene TRBJ2-5, with 8 nucleotides matching TRBD1. The CDR3 sequence is 15 residues long. Trimming removed 2 bases from V and 4 bases from J; junction bases left unmatched: 6. Looked up from germline, CDR1 is MNHEY and CDR2 is SVGEGT. In nucleotides, the CDR3 is TGTGCCAGCAGTTACCTTCAGGGGGCGTCAGAGACCCAGTACTTC. It specifies CASSYLQGASETQYF.

The gene calls are TRBV29-1 and TRBJ1-2; D gene ambiguous. CDR1 is SQVTM and CDR2 is ANQGSEA in the germline V gene. V shed 4 bases and J shed 8 bases, with 14 bases lying between them. This CDR3 has 12 residues. CDR3 sequence (DNA): TGCAGCGTTGGTCCTACCCGTGAGGGCTACACCTTC. Protein sequence: CSVGPTREGYTF. Combining the CDR3 with reference TRBV29-1 and TRBJ1-2 gives the whole variable domain SAVISQKPSRDICQRGTSLTIQCQVDSQVTMMFWYRQQPGQSLTLIATANQGSEATYESGFVIDKFPISRPNLTFSTLTVSNMSPEDSSIYLCSVGPTREGYTFGSGTRLTVV.

V is TRBV28 and J is TRBJ2-1, with 7 bases aligning to TRBD2. The length of the CDR3 is 13 residues. Germline V gene data show CDR1 as MDHEN and CDR2 as SYDVKM. Trimming removed 6 bases from V and 7 bases from J; junction bases left unmatched: 6. CDR3 sequence: CASRSSGGNEQFF. In DNA form, the CDR3 reads TGTGCCAGCAGGTCTAGCGGTGGGAATGAGCAGTTCTTC.

The chain recombines TRBV25-1 with TRBJ2-7; TRBD1 matches at 7 bases. Germline CDR1 is MGHDK and CDR2 is SYGVNS. V lost 7 bases and J lost 0; bases outside the gene matches: 6. The CDR3 runs to 14 residues. CDR3 in DNA: TGTGCCAGCATAGGACAGGAACACTCCTACGAGCAGTACTTC. This translates into CASIGQEHSYEQYF.

Points on this clone: The same CDR3 also results from other DNA sequences found in this sample. The V call is TRBV5-6, the J call TRBJ1-2, with D maybe TRBD1 (6 bases). The V and J ends lost 3 bases and 5 bases respectively, with 11 bases between them. This CDR3 region has 13 residues. Germline-derived CDR1 and CDR2 are SGHDT and YYEEEE. The CDR3 sequence: CASSSGQKYGYTF. The DNA of the CDR3 is TGTGCCAGCAGCTCAGGACAGAAATATGGCTACACCTTC.

V gene TRBV7-9 combines with J gene TRBJ1-1, with D maybe TRBD1 (6 bases). Germline V gene lookup returns CDR1 SEHNR and CDR2 FQNEAQ (reference sequence). The CDR3 has 15 residues. V was shortened by 5 bases and J by 3 bases, with 16 bases between the two germline ends. The DNA for the CDR3 is TGTGCCAGCAGCCAAACCACAGGGTGGGACACTGAAGCTTTCTTT. Translating gives CASSQTTGWDTEAFF. The full variable domain, with the rest looked up from reference TRBV7-9 and TRBJ1-1, is DTGVSQNPRHKITKRGQNVTFRCDPISEHNRLYWYRQTLGQGPEFLTYFQNEAQLEKSRLLSDRFSAERPKGSFSTLEIQRTEQGDSAMYLCASSQTTGWDTEAFFGQGTRLTVV.

The chain joins TRBV7-2 to TRBJ2-3, with 7 bases lining up with TRBD1. CDR3 length: 14 residues. CDR1 is SGHTA, CDR2 FQGNSA, per germline. Germline trimming cut 6 bases from V and 4 bases from J; bases unmatched to any gene: 7. The CDR3 region is CASRREGAADTQYF. CDR3 DNA sequence: TGTGCCAGCAGGCGAGAGGGGGCTGCAGATACGCAGTATTTT.

The chain combines TRBV28 with TRBJ1-2, with D possibly TRBD1 on 6 matching bases. The CDR3 consists of 14 residues. Deletions cut 5 bases from V and 4 bases from J, with 14 bases between. CDR1 MDHEN and CDR2 SYDVKM come from the germline V gene. The CDR3 sequence is CASSPRQEPYGYTF. CDR3 nucleotides: TGTGCCAGCAGTCCTAGACAGGAGCCCTATGGCTACACCTTC.

This clone was observed once. CDR3 sequence (DNA): TGTGCCAGCAGTAGAGAGAGATACCAGGGTCAGCCCCAGCATTTT. Its translation: CASSRERYQGQPQHF. This sequence joins TRBV2 and TRBJ1-5, with D maybe TRBD1 (5 bases). The CDR3 has 15 residues. CDR1 is SNHLY and CDR2 is FYNNEI in the germline V gene. V was trimmed by 5 bases and J by 6 bases, leaving 17 bases between them.